This TCR beta chain originates from a study of identical twins. General observations from the study: Twins' excess sharing was less marked for out-of-frame beta sequences.

The CDR3 is 12 amino acids. V was pared by 6 bases and J by 4 bases, with 9 bases between. Germline V lookup: CDR1 SQVTM, CDR2 ANQGSEA. The sample holds a few counts of this clonotype. Antigen: not known. TCRdb used MiXCR to reprocess the 5' RACE reads, holding one entry per CDR3 protein. The data hold some 1,700,000 distinct CDR3 sequences, with around a third observed a single time. The source material was cord blood. The chain couples TRBV29-1 to TRBJ1-4, with D maybe TRBD1 (5 bases). The receptor's source is a newborn girl in good health. Written as DNA, the CDR3 is TGCAGCGTGGGACTCCTTAATGAAAAACTGTTTTTT. Its translation is CSVGLLNEKLFF.